This TCR beta chain was profiled in a study of CD8 T cells in ankylosing spondylitis. Notes on the study in general: Roughly 8 highly homologous variants formed a TCR beta motif that appeared characteristic of ankylosing spondylitis blood. There were earlier reports of some motif variants in reactive arthritis synovial fluid and blood. CD8+ cells made up the disease-linked clones, which were relatively rare in peripheral blood.

This clonotype occurred a few times. Antigen specificity is unknown. Losses at the gene ends were 8 bases for V and 3 bases for J; bases not matched to a gene: 6. CDR1 and CDR2 from the germline V gene are MNHNS and SASEGT. This CDR3 contains 14 residues. Via MiXCR, TCRdb re-called the 5' RACE reads, giving one row per CDR3 protein. The sample carries roughly 220,000 distinct CDR3 sequences, about 10% recorded once. Input material: blood, either unsorted or a sorted T cell fraction (not recorded which). This receptor was identified in a male donor with ankylosing spondylitis or in good health (not recorded which). The chain links TRBV6-1 to TRBJ1-3, with 8 bases that match TRBD1. As DNA, the CDR3 is TGTGCCAGCCATAAACAGGGGGGTGGAAACACCATATATTTT. Its protein is CASHKQGGGNTIYF.